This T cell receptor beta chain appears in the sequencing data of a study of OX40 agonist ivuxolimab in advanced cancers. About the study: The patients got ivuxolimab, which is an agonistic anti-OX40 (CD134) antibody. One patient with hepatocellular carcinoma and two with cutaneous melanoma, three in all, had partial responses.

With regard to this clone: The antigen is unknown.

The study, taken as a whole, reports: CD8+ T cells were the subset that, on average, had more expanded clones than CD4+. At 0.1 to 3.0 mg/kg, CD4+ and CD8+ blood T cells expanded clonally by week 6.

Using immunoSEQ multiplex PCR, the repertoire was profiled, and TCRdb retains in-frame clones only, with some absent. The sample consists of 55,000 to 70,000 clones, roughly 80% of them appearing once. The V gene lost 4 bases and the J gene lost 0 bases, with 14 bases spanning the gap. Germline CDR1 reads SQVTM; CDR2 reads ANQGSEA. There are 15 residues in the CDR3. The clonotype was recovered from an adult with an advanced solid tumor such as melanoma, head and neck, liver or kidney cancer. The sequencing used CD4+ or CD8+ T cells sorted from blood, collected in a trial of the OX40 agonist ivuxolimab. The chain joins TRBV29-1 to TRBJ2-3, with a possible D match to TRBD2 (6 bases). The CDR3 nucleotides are TGCAGCGTTGTAGGAGGGGTACAAAGCACAGATACGCAGTATTTT. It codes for CSVVGGVQSTDTQYF.